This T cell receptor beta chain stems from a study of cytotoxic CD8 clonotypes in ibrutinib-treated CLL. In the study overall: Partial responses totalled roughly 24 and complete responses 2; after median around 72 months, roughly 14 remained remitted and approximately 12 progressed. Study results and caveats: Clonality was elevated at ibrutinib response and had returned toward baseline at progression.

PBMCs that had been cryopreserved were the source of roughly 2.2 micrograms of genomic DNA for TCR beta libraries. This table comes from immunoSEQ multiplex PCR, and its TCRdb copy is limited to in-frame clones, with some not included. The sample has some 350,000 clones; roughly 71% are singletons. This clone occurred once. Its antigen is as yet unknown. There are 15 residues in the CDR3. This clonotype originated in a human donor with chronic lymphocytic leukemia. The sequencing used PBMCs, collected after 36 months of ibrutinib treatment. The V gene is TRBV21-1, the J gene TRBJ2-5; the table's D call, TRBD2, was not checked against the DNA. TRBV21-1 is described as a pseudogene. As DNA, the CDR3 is TGTGCCAGCAGCAGGGAAGGGAGCCCCCAAGAGACCCAGTACTTC. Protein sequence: CASSREGSPQETQYF.